The 26 T cell receptor beta chains presented below share a single source sample, sequenced in a study of T-cell memory formation after mild COVID-19. One entry per CDR3 protein, called by TCRdb with MiXCR from the 5' RACE reads. The data show about 130,000 distinct CDR3 sequences, 15% to 20% seen once. Material for sequencing was PBMCs or a T cell subset sorted from them (not recorded which). These receptors came from a man between 18 and 35 years old who had mild COVID-19 (a few samples of this study predate the infection). Cell type and time point are not known.

This clonotype was seen a handful of times. The chain is built from TRBV5-1 and TRBJ2-3; perhaps TRBD1 as D (6 bases). The V gene's germline CDR1 is SGHRS and CDR2 YFSETQ. The V and J ends lost 0 bases and 1 base respectively, with 12 bases between them. CDR3 length: 16 residues. CDR3 residues: CASSLAEAGGTDTQYF. The CDR3 DNA reads as TGCGCCAGCAGCTTGGCCGAGGCAGGGGGCACAGATACGCAGTATTTT.

This sequence joins TRBV4-2 and TRBJ1-1; no clear D. CDR1 is LGHNA, CDR2 YNFKEQ, per germline. Trimming cost V 0 bases and J 1 base, with 9 bases left between them. The CDR3 spans 15 residues. The CDR3 DNA sequence: TGTGCCAGCAGCCAAGAGGGTTCGTGGAACACTGAAGCTTTCTTT. It translates to CASSQEGSWNTEAFF.

This clonotype turned up a few times. The rearrangement joins TRBV7-2 to TRBJ1-2, with no clear D. Looked up from germline, CDR1 is SGHTA and CDR2 is FQGNSA. The V gene lost 3 bases and the J gene lost 0 bases, with 8 bases spanning the gap. The CDR3 totals 14 residues. CDR3 coding DNA: TGTGCCAGCAGCTTTGGCAGTCCTAACTATGGCTACACCTTC. It translates to CASSFGSPNYGYTF.

This clonotype was counted only a few times. The chain combines TRBV7-2 with TRBJ2-2; weak D call: TRBD1 (6 bases). V lost 2 bases, J lost 13 bases, and 8 bases lay in between. The CDR3 totals 11 residues. The germline gives CDR1 SGHTA, CDR2 FQGNSA. CDR3 bases: TGTGCCAGCAGCTTATTCAGGGGGCTGTTTTTT. Translation: CASSLFRGLFF.

This clonotype was counted many times. V is TRBV7-2 and J is TRBJ2-5; maybe TRBD2 (6 bases). V was cut by 2 bases and J by 4 bases, with 14 bases left in between. This CDR3 comprises 15 residues. Germline loops: CDR1 SGHTA, CDR2 FQGNSA. The CDR3 sequence is CASSLPPSGVETQYF. Written as DNA, the CDR3 is TGTGCCAGCAGCTTACCCCCGTCGGGGGTAGAGACCCAGTACTTC.

This clonotype was recorded many times. V usage is TRBV6-2 or TRBV6-3 and J usage is TRBJ2-6; no clear D gene. Deletions cut 10 bases from V and 0 bases from J, with 1 base between. Germline V gene data show CDR1 as MNHEY and CDR2 as SVGEGT. The CDR3 totals 11 residues. The CDR3 loop reads CATSGANVLTF. In nucleotides, the CDR3 is TGTGCCACCTCTGGGGCCAACGTCCTGACTTTC.

The chain employs TRBV24-1 and TRBJ2-1, with a weak D call TRBD1 (8 bases). Trimming removed 5 bases from V and 6 bases from J, with 13 bases in between. The V gene's germline CDR1 is KGHDR and CDR2 SFDVKD. The CDR3 is 14 amino acids. The CDR3 is CATSAQGGVNEQFF. The DNA of the CDR3 is TGTGCCACCAGTGCACAGGGGGGGGTCAATGAGCAGTTCTTC.

This chain connects TRBV7-2 to TRBJ1-2; D is ambiguous. The germline V and J ends were trimmed by 5 bases and 7 bases, with 20 bases remaining between them. Germline V gene data show CDR1 as SGHTA and CDR2 as FQGNSA. The CDR3 spans 15 residues. The CDR3 nucleotides read TGTGCCAGCAGCCGTCAGAATCCCACATGGGGTGGCTACACCTTC. Translated, it gives CASSRQNPTWGGYTF.

V usage is TRBV5-1 and J usage is TRBJ2-7; TRBD1 aligns across 7 bases. The CDR3 loop spans 17 amino acids. The V gene end was trimmed by 0 bases and the J gene end by 3 bases; junction bases not matched to a gene: 12. Looked up from germline, CDR1 is SGHRS and CDR2 is YFSETQ. The CDR3, as DNA: TGCGCCAGCAGCTTGGAGGCAGGGGGACGCGGTGGCTACGAGCAGTACTTC. This gives the protein CASSLEAGGRGGYEQYF.

This clonotype has a count of ten or more. J is TRBJ2-5 and V is TRBV7-7, with 13 bases lining up with TRBD2. J lost 3 bases, V lost 5 bases, and 6 bases had no gene match. This CDR3 comprises 16 residues. In germline, CDR1 is SSHAT, CDR2 FNYEAQ (reference sequence). DNA of the CDR3: TGTGCCAGCAGCCGAGGACTAGCGGGGGCTAAAGAGACCCAGTACTTC. As protein: CASSRGLAGAKETQYF.

The chain employs TRBV7-2 and TRBJ2-3, with TRBD1 identical over 7 bases. Germline CDR1 and CDR2: SGHTA and FQGNSA. Unmatched junction bases numbered 14, after V lost 3 bases and J lost 5 bases. This CDR3 spans 17 amino acids. The CDR3 sequence: CASSLGPGTVFEDTQYF. CDR3 sequence (DNA): TGTGCCAGCAGCTTGGGACCCGGGACAGTCTTTGAAGATACGCAGTATTTT. Supplemented by reference TRBV7-2 and TRBJ2-3, the full variable domain reads GAGVSQSPSNKVTEKGKDVELRCDPISGHTALYWYRQSLGQGLEFLIYFQGNSAPDKSGLPSDRFSAERTGGSVSTLTIQRTQQEDSAVYLCASSLGPGTVFEDTQYFGPGTRLTVL.

This clonotype was counted a few times. The chain is built from TRBV7-7 and TRBJ2-3; D remains unclear. The germline gives CDR1 SSHAT, CDR2 FNYEAQ (reference sequence). The CDR3 spans 15 residues. Trimming stripped 3 bases from V and 0 bases from J, with 10 bases between. In nucleotides, the CDR3 is TGTGCCAGCAGCTTGGGCGTCGGTAGCACAGATACGCAGTATTTT. It specifies CASSLGVGSTDTQYF.

The rearrangement joins TRBV11-2 to TRBJ2-5; TRBD1 matches at 9 bases. The germline gives CDR1 SGHAT, CDR2 FQNNGV. This CDR3 has 14 amino acids. J lost 5 bases, V lost 6 bases, and 7 bases had no gene match. The CDR3 here is CASRRGQGVETQYF. The CDR3, as DNA: TGTGCCAGCAGACGGGGACAGGGAGTGGAGACCCAGTACTTC.

This clonotype was seen a handful of times. The chain employs TRBV4-3 and TRBJ2-1; D possibly corresponds to TRBD1 (6 bases). CDR1 is LGHNA, CDR2 YSLEER, per germline. Trimming took 0 bases from V and 4 from J, leaving 19 bases between them. This CDR3 has 18 residues. CDR3 sequence (DNA): TGCGCCAGCAGCCAAGAACTTTCATCAGGGGACGGGTACAATGAGCAGTTCTTC. The encoded protein is CASSQELSSGDGYNEQFF.

This clonotype showed up just a few times. The chain joins TRBV18 to TRBJ1-1; TRBD1 might be the D (5 bases). Germline CDR1 reads KGHSH; CDR2 reads LQKENI. CDR3 length: 16 residues. The ends were cut back, 1 base at V and 1 base at J, with 13 bases in the middle. As DNA, the CDR3 is TGTGCCAGCTCACCACAAAGGGGCGGACGGAACACTGAAGCTTTCTTT. Translating gives CASSPQRGGRNTEAFF.

This clonotype came up a few times. V and J are TRBV5-1 and TRBJ2-7; TRBD1 agrees at 8 bases. The germline V gene encodes CDR1 SGHRS and CDR2 YFSETQ. With 10 bases clipped from V and 3 bases from J, the junction kept 12 bases outside the gene matches. The CDR3 is 14 residues long. The CDR3 coding sequence is TGCGCCTCCCAGGAGAGGACAGGGCTCTACGAGCAGTACTTC. This gives the protein CASQERTGLYEQYF.

This clonotype appeared many times. V is TRBV6-6 and J is TRBJ2-5; 12 nucleotides agree with TRBD1. CDR1 is MNHNY, CDR2 SVGAGI, per germline (reference sequence). Trimming at V came to 4 bases and at J to 1 base, leaving 1 base not matched to a gene. The CDR3 extends over 15 amino acids. CDR3 sequence (DNA): TGTGCCAGCAGTTGGGGACAGGGGGCCCAAGAGACCCAGTACTTC. This sequence encodes CASSWGQGAQETQYF.

This chain joins TRBV12-3 or TRBV12-4 and TRBJ1-2; tentatively, D is TRBD1 (5 bases). Trimming removed 3 bases from V and 2 bases from J, with 10 bases in between. The CDR3 loop spans 14 amino acids. This CDR3 reads CASSLFPGNYGYTF. CDR3 bases: TGTGCCAGCAGTTTGTTTCCAGGGAACTATGGCTACACCTTC.

The rearrangement uses TRBV4-3 and TRBJ2-1; 10 bases match TRBD2. Looked up from germline, CDR1 is LGHNA and CDR2 is YSLEER. The CDR3 runs 16 residues. V lost 0 bases, J lost 7 bases, and 6 bases stayed unmatched. CDR3 loop: CASSQEGLAGDNEQFF. DNA for the CDR3: TGCGCCAGCAGCCAAGAAGGGCTAGCGGGGGATAATGAGCAGTTCTTC.

The chain uses TRBV10-3 and TRBJ1-2; 8 bases align to TRBD1. Trimming at V came to 6 bases and at J to 7 bases, leaving 10 bases not matched to a gene. In germline, CDR1 is ENHRY, CDR2 SYGVKD. The CDR3 runs 14 residues. The CDR3 here is CAIRGSGTGAGYTF. In DNA form, the CDR3 reads TGTGCCATCAGGGGTAGCGGGACAGGTGCTGGCTACACCTTC.

This clonotype was detected a few times. CDR3 sequence: CASSAQRGTDTQYF. As DNA, the CDR3 is TGTGCCAGCAGTGCCCAGCGGGGCACAGATACGCAGTATTTT. The V gene is TRBV2, the J gene TRBJ2-3; D possibly corresponds to TRBD2 (6 bases). This CDR3 is built from 14 residues. CDR1 is SNHLY and CDR2 is FYNNEI in the germline V gene. The germline V and J ends were trimmed by 4 bases and 1 base, with 9 bases remaining between them.

This clonotype appeared a few times. The genes are TRBV7-3 and TRBJ2-3, with 11 bases matching TRBD2. Germline CDR1 SGHTA, CDR2 FQGTGA. V lost 5 bases to trimming and J lost 6 bases; unmatched junction nucleotides: 13. This CDR3 has 17 residues. CDR3: CASSEGTSGGLLDTQYF. The CDR3 DNA follows: TGTGCCAGCAGCGAAGGTACTAGCGGGGGTCTACTGGATACGCAGTATTTT.

This chain joins TRBV14 and TRBJ2-3; D is possibly TRBD2 (5 bases). Germline values: CDR1 SGHDN, CDR2 FVKESK. V shed 6 bases and J shed 0 bases, with 10 bases lying between them. The CDR3 is 14 residues long. The CDR3 region is CASSTLVSTDTQYF. The CDR3 DNA reads as TGTGCCAGCAGTACACTAGTTAGCACAGATACGCAGTATTTT.

The chain links TRBV12-3 or TRBV12-4 to TRBJ2-3, with TRBD1 matching over 7 bases. V gave up 4 bases and J gave up 2 bases; unmatched junction bases: 3. This CDR3 has 14 residues. For the CDR3, the DNA is TGTGCCAGCAGTTGGGACAGCCTCACAGATACGCAGTATTTT. Protein sequence: CASSWDSLTDTQYF.

The V gene is TRBV5-1, the J gene TRBJ1-4; 11 bases match TRBD1. The ends lost 3 bases at V and 7 bases at J; junction bases unmatched: 5. Germline V CDR1 and CDR2: SGHRS, YFSETQ. This CDR3 is 15 amino acids long. The CDR3 is CASSSSGTGGEKLFF. DNA of the CDR3: TGCGCCAGCAGCTCTTCCGGGACAGGGGGTGAAAAACTGTTTTTT.

About this clonotype: The junction departs from the called germline gene at one end, perhaps through a read error. This chain uses TRBV29-1 with TRBJ2-3; D uncertain. The germline CDR1 and CDR2 sequences are SQVTM and ANQGSEA. The CDR3 totals 12 residues. CDR3 in DNA: TGCATCGTTGGAGACAGCACAGATACGCAGTATTTT. Its protein is CIVGDSTDTQYF.